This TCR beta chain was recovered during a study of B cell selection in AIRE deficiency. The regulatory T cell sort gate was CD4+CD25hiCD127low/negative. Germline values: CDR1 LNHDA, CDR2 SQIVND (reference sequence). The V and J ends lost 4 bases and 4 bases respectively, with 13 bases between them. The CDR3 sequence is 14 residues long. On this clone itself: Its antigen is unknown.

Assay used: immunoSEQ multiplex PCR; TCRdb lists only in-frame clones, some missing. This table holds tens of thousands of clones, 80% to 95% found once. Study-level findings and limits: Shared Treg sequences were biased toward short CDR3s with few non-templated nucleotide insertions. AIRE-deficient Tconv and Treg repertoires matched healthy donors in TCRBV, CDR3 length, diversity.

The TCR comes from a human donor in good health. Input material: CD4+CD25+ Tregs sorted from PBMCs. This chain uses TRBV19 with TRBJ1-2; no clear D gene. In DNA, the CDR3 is TGTGCCAGTAGTAGCCCCCAGCGTTCCTATGGCTACACCTTC. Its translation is CASSSPQRSYGYTF.